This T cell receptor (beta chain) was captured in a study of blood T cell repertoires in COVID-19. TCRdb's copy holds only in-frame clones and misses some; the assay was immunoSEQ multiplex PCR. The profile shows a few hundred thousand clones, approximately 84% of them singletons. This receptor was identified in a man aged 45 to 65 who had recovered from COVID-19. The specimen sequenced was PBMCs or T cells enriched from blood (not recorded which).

The CDR3 sequence is CASSQDSRGPGEKLFF. CDR3 DNA: TGTGCCAGCAGCCAAGATTCAAGAGGGCCAGGTGAAAAACTGTTTTTT. This chain joins TRBV14 and TRBJ1-4; D gene unclear. Trimming took 0 bases from V and 7 from J, leaving 15 bases between them. This CDR3 is built from 16 residues. Per the germline V gene, CDR1 is SGHDN and CDR2 is FVKESK.